The 7 T cell receptor beta chains presented below share a single source sample, sequenced in a study of shared clonotypes between healthy human individuals. CD8 cells classed as naive were CD45RO-negative and positively selected for CCR7, excluding terminally differentiated effector memory CD45RA+ cells. The protocol was immunoSEQ multiplex PCR, while the TCRdb copy is restricted to in-frame clones and leaves out a portion. The table records roughly 2.1 million clones, about 93% of them present only once. The sequenced material came from naive CD8+ T cells from PBMCs. Receptors were obtained from a man between 18 and 29 years old in good health. Some clones in this sample may be carry-over from other donors' samples.

This chain uses TRBV28 with TRBJ2-2, with D maybe TRBD2 (5 bases). The CDR3 is 14 residues long. Trimming removed 4 bases from V and 8 bases from J, with 14 bases in between. Germline V gene lookup returns CDR1 MDHEN and CDR2 SYDVKM. For the CDR3, the DNA is TGTGCCAGCAGTTCCTGGAGCACGGGGGGGGAGCTGTTTTTT. This translates into CASSSWSTGGELFF.

This clone showed up just once. The chain recombines TRBV9 with TRBJ2-3, with 10 bases identical to TRBD2. V was clipped by 4 bases and J by 7 bases; unmatched bases: 12. Germline values: CDR1 SGDLS, CDR2 YYNGEE. This CDR3 has 16 residues. In nucleotides, the CDR3 is TGTGCCAGCAGCTCCGGACTAGCGGAGTTTGGCCATACGCAGTATTTT. Amino acid sequence: CASSSGLAEFGHTQYF.

This chain joins TRBV9 and TRBJ2-1, with 7 bases fitting TRBD2. V lost 3 bases, J lost 0 bases, and 3 bases stayed unmatched. This CDR3 has 15 amino acids. CDR1 is SGDLS and CDR2 is YYNGEE in the germline V gene. CDR3 in DNA: TGTGCCAGCAGCGCGCGGGGGAGCTCCTACAATGAGCAGTTCTTC. Its protein is CASSARGSSYNEQFF. The full variable domain, rest sourced from reference TRBV9 and TRBJ2-1, is DSGVTQTPKHLITATGQRVTLRCSPRSGDLSVYWYQQSLDQGLQFLIQYYNGEERAKGNILERFSAQQFPDLHSELNLSSLELGDSALYFCASSARGSSYNEQFFGPGTRLTVL.

The chain uses TRBV28 and TRBJ2-7; 9 positions match TRBD1. CDR1 and CDR2 from the germline V gene are MDHEN and SYDVKM. The CDR3 is 16 residues long. The junction had 9 bases not matched to a gene; V was cut back by 5 bases and J by 1 base. The CDR3 bases are TGTGCCAGCAGTCCCTTTGGACAGGGGCCGTCCTACGAGCAGTACTTC. It translates to CASSPFGQGPSYEQYF. The variable domain in full, with the rest retrieved from reference TRBV28 and TRBJ2-7, is DVKVTQSSRYLVKRTGEKVFLECVQDMDHENMFWYRQDPGLGLRLIYFSYDVKMKEKGDIPEGYSVSREKKERFSLILESASTNQTSMYLCASSPFGQGPSYEQYFGPGTRLTVT.

This chain connects TRBV9 to TRBJ1-2; 10 positions match TRBD1. In germline, CDR1 is SGDLS, CDR2 YYNGEE. This CDR3 comprises 15 residues. J gave up 4 bases and V 5 bases, and 8 bases lay outside the gene matches. The CDR3 sequence is CASRGEGQGIYGYTF. The CDR3 DNA reads TGTGCCAGCAGAGGAGAGGGACAGGGGATCTATGGCTACACCTTC.

V and J are TRBV13 and TRBJ2-7; 7 bases match TRBD1. CDR3 length: 15 residues. The V and J ends lost 5 bases and 4 bases, in that order; junction bases with no gene match: 11. Per germline, CDR1 PRHDT and CDR2 FYEKMQ (reference sequence). CDR3 sequence: CASSQGTEQPYEQYF. CDR3 nucleotides: TGTGCCAGCAGCCAGGGGACAGAACAACCTTACGAGCAGTACTTC.

The rearrangement uses TRBV19 and TRBJ2-1; 8 bases fit TRBD1. The CDR3 is 14 residues long. Per the germline V gene, CDR1 is LNHDA and CDR2 is SQIVND (reference sequence). The trim removed 3 bases at V and 4 bases at J, leaving 2 bases unmatched. CDR3 amino acids: CASSIRQGYNEQFF. CDR3 nucleotide sequence: TGTGCCAGTAGTATTCGACAGGGGTACAATGAGCAGTTCTTC.